This T cell receptor beta chain was documented in a study of T cell responses to AZD1222 COVID-19 vaccine. The wider study: Investigators merged groups given second doses at roughly 4 or roughly 12 weeks. General observations from the study: Spike-specific TCR breadth and depth both grew after two AZD1222 doses. Just a handful of AZD1222 recipients were seropositive at baseline. Donors, mostly white British, included more females; clonal diversity was possibly underestimated.

Produced via immunoSEQ multiplex PCR; TCRdb's table is partial and in-frame only. The sample comprises roughly 120,000 clones, around 86% of which are singletons, and about 1.2% rests with the top ten. In the case of this clone: Antigen: not known.

V gave up 6 bases and J gave up 5 bases, with 19 bases separating them. CDR1 is SGHAT and CDR2 is FQDESV in the germline V gene (reference sequence). This CDR3 comprises 15 residues. Sequences were derived from peripheral blood, sampled on day 0 of AZD1222 vaccination. The chain carries TRBV11-1 and TRBJ1-1, with D uncertain. This TCR was sampled from an adult in good health. CDR3 nucleotide sequence: TGTGCCAGCAGTTACGGAGGAGGGCGAGTTACTGAAGCTTTCTTT. Amino acid sequence: CASSYGGGRVTEAFF. Full variable domain (missing parts from reference TRBV11-1 and TRBJ1-1): EAEVAQSPRYKITEKSQAVAFWCDPISGHATLYWYRQILGQGPELLVQFQDESVVDDSQLPKDRFSAERLKGVDSTLKIQPAELGDSAMYLCASSYGGGRVTEAFFGQGTRLTVV.